This T cell receptor (beta chain) is from a study of CD8 T cells in ankylosing spondylitis. TCRdb used MiXCR to reprocess the 5' RACE reads, holding one entry per CDR3 protein. Counted here are approximately 110,000 distinct CDR3 sequences, 20% to 30% occurring once; the ten biggest clones make up approximately 13%. The V gene end was trimmed by 4 bases and the J gene end by 5 bases; junction bases not matched to a gene: 6. This CDR3 spans 15 amino acids. Germline CDR1 is SGHRS and CDR2 is YFSETQ. V and J are TRBV5-1 and TRBJ2-5; 12 nucleotides line up with TRBD2. Sequencing input: synovial fluid, either unsorted or a sorted T cell fraction (not recorded which). The sequence was obtained from a male donor with ankylosing spondylitis. The CDR3, as DNA: TGCGCCAGCAGCACGACTAGCGGGAGAGCGGAGACCCAGTACTTC. This gives the protein CASSTTSGRAETQYF.